A single sample gave rise to the 24 T cell receptor beta chains below, sequenced in a study of post-analysis software for immune sequencing data. Whole-study findings and limits: The study found TRBV5-6, TRBV5-1 and TRBV20-1 among about 5 TRBV segments more frequent in patients than controls.

Prepared libraries of TCR beta cDNA carried unique molecular identifiers. MiXCR, run by TCRdb on the PCR reads, gives a single entry per CDR3 protein. The sample shows some 500,000 distinct CDR3 sequences, approximately 45% of them seen only once. Their antigens remain unidentified. Sequencing was carried out using blood. Receptors originate from a girl aged 10 to 17 with multiple sclerosis.

This clonotype was observed a few times. The V gene is TRBV5-1, the J gene TRBJ1-2; no clear D. CDR1 SGHRS and CDR2 YFSETQ come from the germline V gene. This CDR3 spans 14 amino acids. Trimming stripped 0 bases from V and 4 bases from J, with 10 bases between. CDR3 bases: TGCGCCAGCAGCTTGGGGCGCTCCGGCTATGGCTACACCTTC. Amino acids: CASSLGRSGYGYTF.

The genes are TRBV27 and TRBJ2-7, with TRBD2 identical over 8 bases. The J call may be mistaken, given a closer DNA end match to TRBJ2-5. CDR3 length: 15 amino acids. The germline V gene encodes CDR1 MNHEY and CDR2 SMNVEV (reference sequence). CDR3 sequence reads: CASSAPGTREETQYF. The CDR3 region has the DNA TGTGCCAGCAGTGCTCCCGGGACTAGAGAAGAGACCCAGTACTTC.

The chain combines TRBV7-9 with TRBJ1-1, with D possibly being TRBD1 (6 bases). Trimming left V 2 bases short and J 5 bases short, with 9 bases between. Germline V gives CDR1 SEHNR, CDR2 FQNEAQ (reference sequence). The CDR3 extends over 13 amino acids. The CDR3 spells CASSLLGGTEAFF. The CDR3 DNA reads TGTGCCAGCAGCTTATTAGGGGGAACTGAAGCTTTCTTT.

This clonotype was seen a handful of times. V is TRBV20-1 and J is TRBJ1-2; no firm D call. V dropped 2 bases and J dropped 1 base, with 11 bases sitting between them. Germline-derived CDR1 and CDR2 are DFQATT and SNEGSKA (reference sequence). The length of the CDR3 is 14 residues. CDR3 region: CSARQQTNNYGYTF. Here the CDR3 DNA reads TGCAGTGCTAGACAGCAGACGAATAACTATGGCTACACCTTC.

This chain joins TRBV12-3 or TRBV12-4 and TRBJ1-4, with D hard to call. Trimming pared 1 base from V and 12 bases from J, leaving 6 bases between. This CDR3 has 11 amino acids. CDR3 nucleotide sequence: TGTGCCAGCAGTTTAGTGGAGGAACTGTTTTTT. It encodes CASSLVEELFF.

This clonotype was observed a few times. The chain combines TRBV7-2 with TRBJ1-2; the D gene is possibly TRBD1 (5 bases). The CDR3 has 16 residues. Trimming cost V 1 base and J 5 bases, with 17 bases left between them. CDR1 SGHTA and CDR2 FQGNSA come from the germline V gene. The CDR3 sequence is CASSLDDSALSYGYTF. CDR3 coding DNA: TGTGCCAGCAGCTTAGATGACAGCGCCCTTTCGTATGGCTACACCTTC.

V gene TRBV25-1 combines with J gene TRBJ2-1; 16 nucleotides agree with TRBD2. CDR1 is MGHDK and CDR2 is SYGVNS in the germline V gene. V gave up 4 bases and J gave up 5 bases; unmatched junction bases: 8. This CDR3 contains 18 residues. CDR3 nucleotides: TGTGCCAGCAGTGGTCCCGGGACTAGCGGGAGGGCCCACAATGAGCAGTTCTTC. Its translation: CASSGPGTSGRAHNEQFF.

The chain couples TRBV27 to TRBJ2-3; 8 bases are a match to TRBD2. Germline CDR1 is MNHEY and CDR2 is SMNVEV (reference sequence). The CDR3 has 15 amino acids. Germline trimming cut 6 bases from V and 7 bases from J; bases unmatched to any gene: 12. The CDR3 sequence: CASSFRTSGYYTQYF. The DNA for the CDR3 is TGTGCCAGCAGCTTTCGTACTAGCGGATATTATACGCAGTATTTT.

This clonotype was picked up a small number of times. V usage is TRBV28 and J usage is TRBJ2-7; 16 bases line up with TRBD2. CDR1 is MDHEN, CDR2 SYDVKM, per germline. Losses at the gene ends were 9 bases for V and 5 bases for J; bases not matched to a gene: 7. CDR3 length: 15 residues. This chain's CDR3 is CARRPGLAGGNEQYF. The CDR3 bases are TGTGCCAGACGCCCGGGACTAGCGGGGGGGAACGAGCAGTACTTC.

The chain couples TRBV4-3 to TRBJ1-2; 7 bases map to TRBD1. The CDR3 is made up of 15 amino acids. Looked up from germline, CDR1 is LGHNA and CDR2 is YSLEER. The V segment lost 2 bases and the J segment 4 bases; nucleotides outside the gene matches: 7. CDR3 in DNA: TGCGCCAGCAGCCAAACAGGGGAGTTAGTCTATGGCTACACCTTC. Translated, it gives CASSQTGELVYGYTF.

The count of this clonotype is one. In DNA form, the CDR3 reads TGTGCCAGCAGTCGACAGGGTCGGAGCTACACCTTC. It specifies CASSRQGRSYTF. V and J are TRBV27 and TRBJ1-2, with TRBD1 matching over 7 bases. V was pared by 5 bases and J by 9 bases, with 6 bases of the junction left unmatched. This CDR3 region has 12 residues. Germline assignment: CDR1 MNHEY and CDR2 SMNVEV (reference sequence).

V and J are TRBV28 and TRBJ2-5; 9 bases align to TRBD1. The DNA end is more similar to TRBJ2-7, so the J call may be wrong. Germline assignment: CDR1 MDHEN and CDR2 SYDVKM. The CDR3 consists of 15 residues. The CDR3 region is CASSSDRGPSYEQYF. CDR3 DNA sequence: TGTGCCAGCAGCTCGGACAGGGGACCTTCCTACGAGCAGTACTTC.

This clonotype was seen more than once but under ten times. The CDR3 loop reads CASSDWDTLGEQFF. The DNA for the CDR3 is TGTGCCAGCAGTGACTGGGACACCTTGGGTGAGCAGTTCTTC. The rearrangement links TRBV25-1 to TRBJ2-1, with D tentatively TRBD1 (6 bases). Trimming cost V 3 bases and J 9 bases, with 15 bases left between them. The CDR3 covers 14 residues. Per the germline V gene, CDR1 is MGHDK and CDR2 is SYGVNS.

The rearrangement links TRBV6-5 to TRBJ2-7; possible D gene TRBD2, 6 bases. V was trimmed by 0 bases and J by 2 bases, leaving 14 bases between them. There are 16 residues in the CDR3. Germline V gene data show CDR1 as MNHEY and CDR2 as SVGAGI. The CDR3 is CASSYSHVAATYEQYF. CDR3 DNA: TGTGCCAGCAGTTACTCCCACGTAGCGGCCACCTACGAGCAGTACTTC.

The chain is built from TRBV12-3 or TRBV12-4 and TRBJ1-5; possible D gene TRBD1, 5 bases. This CDR3 comprises 15 residues. The V and J ends lost 6 bases and 5 bases respectively, with 17 bases between them. CDR3: CASRPGDREYQPQHF. The CDR3 nucleotides are TGTGCCAGCAGACCCGGGGACCGTGAGTATCAGCCCCAGCATTTT.

DNA for the CDR3: TGCAGTGCTAGTTCCCTAGCGGGCCAATACAATGAGCAGTTCTTC. It translates to CSASSLAGQYNEQFF. This chain links TRBV20-1 with TRBJ2-1, with TRBD2 identical over 8 bases. Germline CDR1 is DFQATT and CDR2 is SNEGSKA (reference sequence). V was pared by 3 bases and J by 4 bases, with 8 bases of the junction left unmatched. CDR3 length: 15 amino acids.

This rearrangement joins TRBV20-1 to TRBJ2-2; a possible D gene is TRBD2 (5 bases). Germline assignment: CDR1 DFQATT and CDR2 SNEGSKA (reference sequence). V lost 2 bases and J lost 7, with 8 bases in between. The CDR3 extends over 12 amino acids. In DNA form, the CDR3 reads TGCAGTGCTAGACCTACTAGCGGGGAGCTGTTTTTT. The encoded protein is CSARPTSGELFF.

The V gene is TRBV6-5, the J gene TRBJ2-7; 10 bases are shared with TRBD1. Per the germline V gene, CDR1 is MNHEY and CDR2 is SVGAGI. The CDR3 length is 16 residues. Unmatched junction bases numbered 9, after V lost 3 bases and J lost 4 bases. The CDR3 protein is CASSYLDRGLSYEQYF. CDR3 bases: TGTGCCAGCAGTTATTTGGACAGGGGGTTGTCTTACGAGCAGTACTTC.

This clonotype has more than one count but fewer than ten. The chain joins TRBV15 to TRBJ2-6; D not certain. The CDR3 consists of 17 residues. The ends were cut back, 3 bases at V and 0 bases at J, with 12 bases in the middle. Germline V gene data show CDR1 as LNHNV and CDR2 as YYDKDF (reference sequence). The CDR3 region is CATSRFHQSSGANVLTF. The DNA of the CDR3 is TGTGCCACCAGCAGGTTTCACCAGAGCTCTGGGGCCAACGTCCTGACTTTC.

In this sample, this clonotype turned up a few times. The chain combines TRBV11-2 with TRBJ2-1; D ambiguous. Germline assignment: CDR1 SGHAT and CDR2 FQNNGV. The V and J ends lost 3 bases and 4 bases respectively, with 13 bases between them. This CDR3 region has 15 residues. The DNA of the CDR3 is TGTGCCAGCAGCTTCGACAAGGGTGCTTACAATGAGCAGTTCTTC. Residues: CASSFDKGAYNEQFF.

This clonotype was observed a handful of times. The rearrangement uses TRBV10-1 and TRBJ2-3; D unresolved. The CDR3 covers 15 residues. Germline V gene lookup returns CDR1 WNHNN and CDR2 SYGVQD (reference sequence). V gave up 4 bases and J gave up 0 bases, with 11 bases separating them. CDR3 bases: TGCGCCAGCAGTGGATCCGATGCTAGCACAGATACGCAGTATTTT. It yields the protein CASSGSDASTDTQYF.

The rearrangement uses TRBV6-1 and TRBJ2-4; D is uncertain. The tail of the sequence fits TRBJ2-7 better, so the J call may be wrong. CDR1 is MNHNS and CDR2 is SASEGT in the germline V gene. The CDR3 is 12 residues long. The CDR3 region is CASSESRFEQYF. CDR3 DNA sequence: TGTGCCAGCAGTGAAAGTCGGTTCGAGCAGTACTTC.

This clonotype was seen a few times. V is TRBV5-6 and J is TRBJ1-2; 10 nucleotides agree with TRBD1. V shed 3 bases and J 6 bases; nucleotides not matched to a gene: 5. The CDR3 is made up of 14 amino acids. CDR1 SGHDT and CDR2 YYEEEE come from the germline V gene. CDR3: CASSWGTGDDGYTF. DNA for the CDR3: TGTGCCAGCAGCTGGGGGACAGGGGACGATGGCTACACCTTC.

This clonotype was found a few times. The chain employs TRBV19 and TRBJ2-1; D may be TRBD2 (5 bases). This CDR3 has 13 amino acids. Trimming took 1 base from V and 6 from J, leaving 7 bases between them. CDR1 LNHDA and CDR2 SQIVND come from the germline V gene (reference sequence). The CDR3 loop reads CASSIAGFNEQFF. CDR3 bases: TGTGCCAGTAGTATAGCGGGATTCAATGAGCAGTTCTTC.